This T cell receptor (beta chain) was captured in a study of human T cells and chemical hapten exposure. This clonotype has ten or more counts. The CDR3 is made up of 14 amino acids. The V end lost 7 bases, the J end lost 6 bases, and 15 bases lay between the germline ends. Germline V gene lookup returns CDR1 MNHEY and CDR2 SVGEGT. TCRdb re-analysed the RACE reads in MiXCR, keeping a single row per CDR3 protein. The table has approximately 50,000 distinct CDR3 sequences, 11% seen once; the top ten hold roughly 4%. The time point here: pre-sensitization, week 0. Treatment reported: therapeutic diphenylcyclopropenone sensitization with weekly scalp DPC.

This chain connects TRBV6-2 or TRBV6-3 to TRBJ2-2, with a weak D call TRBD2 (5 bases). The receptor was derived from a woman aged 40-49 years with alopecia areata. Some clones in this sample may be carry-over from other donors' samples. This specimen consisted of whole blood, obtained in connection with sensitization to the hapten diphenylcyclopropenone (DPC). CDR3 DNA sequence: TGTGCCAGCAAGTTAAGTTTGGGAGCCGGGGAGCTGTTTTTT. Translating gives CASKLSLGAGELFF.